These T cell receptor beta chains were read from a single sample in a study of T cells after posttransplantation cyclophosphamide. Assay used: immunoSEQ multiplex PCR; TCRdb lists only in-frame clones, some missing. The repertoire holds 5,500 to 6,500 clones, with approximately 82% as singletons. This sample comprised CD8+ T cells sorted from PBMCs, obtained less than 1,500 days after allogeneic stem cell transplant with posttransplant cyclophosphamide. Every receptor here comes from a female patient in her forties or fifties who received an allogeneic stem cell transplant from a related donor, was CMV-positive, and had no GVHD. Some T cells may originate from the graft donor. The CDR3 runs from the conserved cysteine through the conserved F or W. A D gene is named only where the DNA matches it firmly. The size entry is marked missing in some rows and otherwise reads once, few, many or a size class.

D gene	V gene	clone size	J gene	CDR3 DNA	CDR3 protein
NA	TRBV14	NA	TRBJ2-1	TGTGCCAGCAGCCAAGCCGGGACACTCTACAATGAGCAGTTCTTC	CASSQAGTLYNEQFF
TRBD2	TRBV27	once	TRBJ2-7	TGTGCCAGCAGTTACCTAGCGGGAGGCGAGCAGTACTTC	CASSYLAGGEQYF
TRBD1	TRBV28	NA	TRBJ2-7	TGTGCCTCTGGGGCAGGACAGGGGCCCTACGAGCAGTACTTC	CASGAGQGPYEQYF
TRBD2	TRBV19	NA	TRBJ2-7	TGTGCCAGTAGTATCTCGCTGGGGCCTAGCGGCAGCTACGAGCAGTACTTC	CASSISLGPSGSYEQYF
NA	TRBV28	NA	TRBJ2-7	TGTGCCAGCAGTTTTGACGTCGGCTACTACGAGCAGTACTTC	CASSFDVGYYEQYF
NA	TRBV5-6	NA	TRBJ2-2	TGTGCCAGCAGCTTCGACAGGGACTACACCGGGGAGCTGTTTTTT	CASSFDRDYTGELFF
TRBD1	TRBV27	NA	TRBJ1-6	TGTGCCAGCAGCCCCGCAGGGGGCCTTTCACCCCTCCACTTT	CASSPAGGLSPLHF
NA	TRBV13	NA	TRBJ1-1	TGTGCCAGCAGCTTAGGGGACTCCAACGGTGAGGCTTTCTTT	CASSLGDSNGEAFF
NA	TRBV4-2	NA	TRBJ2-1	TGTGCCAGCAGCCAAGATCGGCACAGCTCCTACAATGAGCAGTTCTTC	CASSQDRHSSYNEQFF
NA	TRBV19	once	TRBJ2-7	TGTGCCAGTAGTATAGGCGGGGCCAACTCCTACGAGCAGTACTTC	CASSIGGANSYEQYF
NA	TRBV10-3	NA	TRBJ2-7	TGTGCCATCGGCCAATACGAGCAGTACTTC	CAIGQYEQYF
NA	TRBV19	NA	TRBJ1-2	TGTGCCAGTAGTATCTGGGGGGACCCAAGGGATGGCTACACCTTC	CASSIWGDPRDGYTF
NA	TRBV2	NA	TRBJ1-2	TGTGCCAGCAGTGTCACTTCTAACTATGGCTACACCTTC	CASSVTSNYGYTF
TRBD2	TRBV4-3	NA	TRBJ2-1	TGCGCCAGCAGCCAGGAAGCGGGAGTCCTTTTTTTTGAGCAGTTCTTC	CASSQEAGVLFFEQFF
NA	TRBV21-1	once	TRBJ2-7	TGTGCCAGTCTTAAAGCCGTAGTCTCCTACGAGCAGTACTTC	CASLKAVVSYEQYF
TRBD1	TRBV7-3	NA	TRBJ2-1	TGTGCCAGCAGCTCATACGGGACAGGGGTAGGTGAGCAGTTCTTC	CASSSYGTGVGEQFF
NA	TRBV4-2	NA	TRBJ1-1	TGTGCCAGCAGCCAAGATGGGGGGGACACTGAAGCTTTCTTT	CASSQDGGDTEAFF
NA	TRBV9	NA	TRBJ2-5	TGTGCCAGCAGCCACGGGACAAACCAAGAGACCCAGTACTTC	CASSHGTNQETQYF
TRBD1	TRBV5-1	NA	TRBJ1-1	TGCGCCAGCAGCTATACAGGGGGCCCTGAAGCTTTCTTT	CASSYTGGPEAFF
TRBD1	TRBV13	NA	TRBJ1-5	TGTGCCAGCAGCCAGTACAGGGGTTTTAATCAGCCCCAGCATTTT	CASSQYRGFNQPQHF
TRBD1	TRBV6-5	few	TRBJ1-4	TGTGCCAGCAGTTACTCGACAGGGAATTCTGAAAAACTGTTTTTT	CASSYSTGNSEKLFF
NA	TRBV6-6	NA	TRBJ2-2	TGTGCCTCGGCAACAGGGAACACCGGGGAGCTGTTTTTT	CASATGNTGELFF
NA	TRBV9	NA	TRBJ2-5	TGTGCCAGCAGCGTAGAGGGGGGGAGAGGCCAAGAGACCCAGTACTTC	CASSVEGGRGQETQYF
NA	TRBV27	NA	TRBJ2-5	TGTGCCAGCAGTGTCTATGGCGGGACAGTCAGAGAGACCCAGTACTTC	CASSVYGGTVRETQYF
NA	TRBV11-1	NA	TRBJ2-7	TGTGCCAGCAGCTTGGCTTACGAGCAGTACTTC	CASSLAYEQYF
NA	TRBV5-8	NA	TRBJ1-1	TGTGCCGGGGCCCTGTCGAGGACTGAAGCTTTCTTT	CAGALSRTEAFF
NA	TRBV19	NA	TRBJ2-7	TGTGCCAGTGAAGACAGAGCCTACGAGCAGTACTTC	CASEDRAYEQYF
NA	TRBV9	once	TRBJ2-5	TGTGCCAGCAGCGTAGGTGGTAGAGCCCAAGAGACCCAGTACTTC	CASSVGGRAQETQYF
NA	TRBV10-2	once	TRBJ2-7	TGCGCCAGCAGTGAGTCCGGCTACGAGCAGTACTTC	CASSESGYEQYF
TRBD1	TRBV13	NA	TRBJ1-2	TGTGCCAGCAGCTCCCGGACAGGAATCTATGGCTACACCTTC	CASSSRTGIYGYTF
NA	TRBV27	NA	TRBJ1-1	TGTGCCAGCAAGGTGGGAGACACTGAAGCTTTCTTT	CASKVGDTEAFF
TRBD2	TRBV27	NA	TRBJ2-4	TGTGCCAGCAGTTTCGCGGGGGACATTCAGTACTTC	CASSFAGDIQYF
NA	TRBV5-4	NA	TRBJ2-7	TGTGCCAGCAGCTTTAGGGGCGGGATGGGTAGCGAGCAGTACTTC	CASSFRGGMGSEQYF
TRBD1	TRBV27	NA	TRBJ2-7	TGTGCCAGCAGCGGGACAGCGGTAACCTACGAGCAGTACTTC	CASSGTAVTYEQYF
TRBD2	TRBV9	few	TRBJ2-3	TGTGCCAGCAGCGTAGGTGGCGGGAGGGCCACAGATACGCAGTATTTT	CASSVGGGRATDTQYF
NA	TRBV5-8	medium-sized	TRBJ2-5	TGTGCCAGCAGCCCAATGGGGGGGCCCGCCTCCCAGTACTTC	CASSPMGGPASQYF
TRBD2	TRBV30	NA	TRBJ2-2	TGTGCCTTGCTTAGGACTAGCGAGATGAAAACCGGGGAGCTGTTTTTT	CALLRTSEMKTGELFF
NA	TRBV5-5	NA	TRBJ1-1	TGTGCCAGCAGCCCGCTCCGGGGGGGGAACACTGAAGCTTTCTTT	CASSPLRGGNTEAFF